The 7 T cell receptor beta chains below were found in one sample sequenced in a study of Graves' ophthalmopathy and Graves' hyperthyroidism (dated by TCRdb to between 2017 and 2018). Sequencing instrument: Illumina HiSeq 2000. For repertoire sequencing, the TCR beta CDR3 regions were amplified from RNA transcripts. The first round of RT-PCR was done with HTBI primers and the Qiagen OneStep RT-PCR kit, and was followed by a second round of multiplex PCR, then size selection and purification. TCRdb redid the processing of the public reads, applying fastp at Q25 and MiXCR, and retained in-frame beta chains. Each record represents a unique CDR3 protein, reported with the most common genes and DNA among its rows. This sample has about half a million distinct CDR3 sequences in its table, and over 13% of those were observed once. Of the sample, 9.8% falls within the top ten clones. Specimen: blood. These receptors were obtained from a woman in her 30s with Graves' ophthalmopathy. Donor details come from another sample of the same person, matched by shared clones.

The CDR3 loop is CASNDAAFSGNTIYF. CDR3 DNA: TGTGCCAGCAATGACGCGGCCTTCTCTGGAAACACCATATATTTT. The V and J genes are TRBV28 and TRBJ1-3, with no clear D. CDR3 size: 15 residues. Germline CDR1 reads MDHEN; CDR2 reads SYDVKM. The V and J ends lost 7 bases and 0 bases respectively, with 13 bases between them.

This clonotype has at least ten counts. V usage is TRBV6-5 and J usage is TRBJ1-1; D is perhaps TRBD1 (5 bases). The germline CDR1 and CDR2 sequences are MNHEY and SVGAGI. V lost 6 bases, J lost 1 base, and 9 bases lay in between. The CDR3 extends over 13 amino acids. This CDR3 reads CASSWGTNTEAFF. Here the CDR3 DNA reads TGTGCCAGCAGCTGGGGGACGAACACTGAAGCTTTCTTT.

This clonotype was seen ten or more times. CDR3 protein: CVTGPGWPQHF. For the CDR3, the DNA is TGTGTAACAGGTCCGGGGTGGCCCCAGCATTTT. The chain joins TRBV19 to TRBJ1-5; a weak D match, TRBD1 (5 bases). This CDR3 is 11 amino acids long. Germline V lookup: CDR1 LNHDA, CDR2 SQIVND (reference sequence). Variable domain in full (rest from reference TRBV19 and TRBJ1-5): DGGITQSPKYLFRKEGQNVTLSCEQNLNHDAMYWYRQDPGQGLRLIYYSQIVNDFQKGDIAEGYSVSREKKESFPLTVTSAQKNPTAFYLCVTGPGWPQHFGDGTRLSIL.

There are many counts of this clonotype. V gene TRBV28 combines with J gene TRBJ1-1; D is uncertain. Germline V gene lookup returns CDR1 MDHEN and CDR2 SYDVKM. V gave up 1 base and J gave up 5 bases, with 11 bases separating them. The CDR3 consists of 14 residues. For the CDR3, the DNA is TGTGCCAGCAGTTTATCACTGGGAGAAACTGAAGCTTTCTTT. It translates to CASSLSLGETEAFF.

The chain uses TRBV7-2 and TRBJ2-5; weak D call: TRBD2 (5 bases). This CDR3 comprises 14 residues. Germline V gene sequence: CDR1 SGHTA, CDR2 FQGNSA. V shed 5 bases and J shed 3 bases, with 13 bases lying between them. CDR3 region: CASSPLGEKETQYF. CDR3 coding DNA: TGTGCCAGCAGCCCTCTCGGGGAAAAAGAGACCCAGTACTTC. Variable domain in full (rest from reference TRBV7-2 and TRBJ2-5): GAGVSQSPSNKVTEKGKDVELRCDPISGHTALYWYRQSLGQGLEFLIYFQGNSAPDKSGLPSDRFSAERTGGSVSTLTIQRTQQEDSAVYLCASSPLGEKETQYFGPGTRLLVL.

Of note for this clonotype: An end of the junction differs from the germline gene, which may be a read error. The rearrangement uses TRBV10-3 and TRBJ1-5; no firm D call. There are 14 residues in the CDR3. The germline CDR1 and CDR2 sequences are ENHRY and SYGVKD. The CDR3 sequence is CAISESAAGKPQRF. Written as DNA, the CDR3 is TGTGCCATCAGTGAGTCGGCAGCCGGGAAGCCCCAGCGTTTT.

The V gene is TRBV2, the J gene TRBJ2-7; TRBD1 agrees at 9 bases. Germline CDR1 SNHLY, CDR2 FYNNEI. The V and J ends lost 7 bases and 3 bases, in that order; junction bases with no gene match: 7. This CDR3 region has 14 residues. Here the CDR3 reads CASTGTGTSYEQYF. The CDR3 region has the DNA TGTGCCAGCACCGGGACAGGGACGAGCTACGAGCAGTACTTC. Combining the CDR3 with reference TRBV2 and TRBJ2-7 gives the whole variable domain EPEVTQTPSHQVTQMGQEVILRCVPISNHLYFYWYRQILGQKVEFLVSFYNNEISEKSEIFDDQFSVERPDGSNFTLKIRSTKLEDSAMYFCASTGTGTSYEQYFGPGTRLTVT.